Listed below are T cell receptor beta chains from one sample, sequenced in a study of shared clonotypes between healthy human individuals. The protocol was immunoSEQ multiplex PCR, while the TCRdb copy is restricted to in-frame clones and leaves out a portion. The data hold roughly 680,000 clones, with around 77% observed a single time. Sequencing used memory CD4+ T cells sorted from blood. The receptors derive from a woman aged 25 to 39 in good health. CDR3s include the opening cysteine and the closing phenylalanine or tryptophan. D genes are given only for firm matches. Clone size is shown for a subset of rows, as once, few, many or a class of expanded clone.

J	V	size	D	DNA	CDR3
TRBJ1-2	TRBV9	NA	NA	TGTGCCAGCAGCGTAGGACAGACTTCGCTCCCCTATGGCTACACCTTC	CASSVGQTSLPYGYTF
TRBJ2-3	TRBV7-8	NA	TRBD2	TGTGCCAGCAGCTTAGGGGATAAACTAGCGGGAGGTAGCACAGATACGCAGTATTTT	CASSLGDKLAGGSTDTQYF
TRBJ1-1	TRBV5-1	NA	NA	TGCGCCAGCAGCTTGCCGGGCGGACGTGAAGCTTTCTTT	CASSLPGGREAFF
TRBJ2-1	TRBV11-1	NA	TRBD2	TGTGCCAGCAGCCTAGGACTAGCAGATGAGCAGTTCTTC	CASSLGLADEQFF
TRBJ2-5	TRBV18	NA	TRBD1	TGTGCCAGCTCACTAGGACAGGATCAAGAGACCCAGTACTTC	CASSLGQDQETQYF
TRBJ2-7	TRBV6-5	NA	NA	TGTGCCAGCAGTTCGGGCCCGTCAACCTACGAGCAGTACTTC	CASSSGPSTYEQYF
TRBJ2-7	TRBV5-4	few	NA	TGTGCCAGCAGCTTCCGTGAGTACTCCGACGAGCAGTACTTC	CASSFREYSDEQYF
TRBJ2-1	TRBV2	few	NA	TGTGCCAGCAAGGGAGACGGCTACAATGAGCAGTTCTTC	CASKGDGYNEQFF
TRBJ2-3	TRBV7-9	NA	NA	TGTGCCAGCAGCTTCCAAGGCACAGATACGCAGTATTTT	CASSFQGTDTQYF
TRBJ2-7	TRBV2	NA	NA	TGTGCCAGTGGACGGCGGGCCTCCTACGAGCAGTACTTC	CASGRRASYEQYF
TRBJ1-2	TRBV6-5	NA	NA	TGTGCCAGCACAATAAACCCGGGGGCCGTCTACACCTTC	CASTINPGAVYTF
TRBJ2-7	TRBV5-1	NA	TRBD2	TGCGCCAGCAGCCCGGGGACTAGCGACAGCGCCTACGAGCAGTACTTC	CASSPGTSDSAYEQYF
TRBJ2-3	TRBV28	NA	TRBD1	TGTGCCAGCAGTTTAGTACAGGGGGTCGCAGATACGCAGTATTTT	CASSLVQGVADTQYF
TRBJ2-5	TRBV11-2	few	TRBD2	TGTGCCAGCACCACCGCCGGGACTAGCGGGAGAGAGACCCAGTACTTC	CASTTAGTSGRETQYF
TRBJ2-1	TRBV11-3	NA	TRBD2	TGTGCCAGCAGCTTAGGACTAGCGGGAGCCTACAATGAGCAGTTCTTC	CASSLGLAGAYNEQFF
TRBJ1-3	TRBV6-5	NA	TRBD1	TGTGCCAGCAGTGGCGACAGGGGCTTTGGAAACACCATATATTTT	CASSGDRGFGNTIYF
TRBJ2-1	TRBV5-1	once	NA	TGCGCCAGCAGCTTGGAGACTGTAACCTACAATGAGCAGTTCTTC	CASSLETVTYNEQFF
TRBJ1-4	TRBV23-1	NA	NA	TGCGCCAGCAGTCCCGGGGGGGCGAACAGAACTAATGAAAAACTGTTTTTT	CASSPGGANRTNEKLFF
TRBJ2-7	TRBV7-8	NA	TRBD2	TGTGCCAGCAGCTTTGGAGTGGTACGGGGGGCCTACGAGCAGTACTTC	CASSFGVVRGAYEQYF
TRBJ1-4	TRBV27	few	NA	TGTGCCAGCAGTCGCCAGCAGCCCTGGACCGCTTCCAATGAAAAACTGTTTTTT	CASSRQQPWTASNEKLFF
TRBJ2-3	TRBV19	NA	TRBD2	TGTGCCAGTAGTATTAGTAGCGGGAGGACAGATACGCAGTATTTT	CASSISSGRTDTQYF
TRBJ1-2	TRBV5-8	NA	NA	TGTGCCAGCAGCTTGCGGGGGGCGGCCGTCTACACCTTC	CASSLRGAAVYTF
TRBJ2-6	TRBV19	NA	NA	TGTGCCAGTCGAGAAAACTCTGGGGCCAACGTCCTGACTTTC	CASRENSGANVLTF
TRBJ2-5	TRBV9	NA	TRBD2	TGTGCCAGCAGCCTACGGACTAGCGGTATGCAAGAGACCCAGTACTTC	CASSLRTSGMQETQYF
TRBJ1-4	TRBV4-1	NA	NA	TGCGCCAGCAGCTCCCTACGCCAGAAAACAGGGTCGACTAATGAAAAACTGTTTTTT	CASSSLRQKTGSTNEKLFF
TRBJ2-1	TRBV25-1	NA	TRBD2	TGTGCCAGTCAGACTAGCGAAGGCCACAATGAGCAGTTCTTC	CASQTSEGHNEQFF
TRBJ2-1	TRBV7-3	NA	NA	TGTGCCAGCAGCTTAACTCAGGTCAGCTCCTACAATGAGCAGTTCTTC	CASSLTQVSSYNEQFF
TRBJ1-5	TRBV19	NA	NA	TGTGCCAGTAGTATAGATGGAGGTAGCAATCAGCCCCAGCATTTT	CASSIDGGSNQPQHF
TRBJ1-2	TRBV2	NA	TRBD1	TGTGCCGTTTCCACAGGGGCCTCTATCTATGGCTACACCTTC	CAVSTGASIYGYTF
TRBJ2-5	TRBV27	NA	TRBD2	TGTGCCAGCAGTCGGCGGGAGCGAGAGACCCAGTACTTC	CASSRRERETQYF
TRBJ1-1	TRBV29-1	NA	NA	TGCAGCGTTGATGAGGCCGGGAACACTGAAGCTTTCTTT	CSVDEAGNTEAFF
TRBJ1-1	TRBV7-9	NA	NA	TGTGCCAGCAGCTTACAGGAACACACTGAAGCTTTCTTT	CASSLQEHTEAFF
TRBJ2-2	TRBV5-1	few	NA	TGCGCCAGCAGCTATGGGACTGAGAACACCGGGGAGCTGTTTTTT	CASSYGTENTGELFF
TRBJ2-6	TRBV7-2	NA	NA	TGTGCCAGCAGCCCGTGGATATCTGGGGCCAACGTCCTGACTTTC	CASSPWISGANVLTF
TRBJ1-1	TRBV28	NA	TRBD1	TGTGCCAGCCGTTGGAGGGGGCCATACAACACTGAAGCTTTCTTT	CASRWRGPYNTEAFF
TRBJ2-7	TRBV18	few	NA	TGTGCCAGCTCACCCCTCTACGAGCAGTACTTC	CASSPLYEQYF
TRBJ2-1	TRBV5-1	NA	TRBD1	TGCGCCAGCAGGCTTACTCCGGGACAGGAGAATGAGCAGTTCTTC	CASRLTPGQENEQFF
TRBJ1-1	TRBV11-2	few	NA	TGTGCCAGCAGCTCCCAACAGGGTCTTGAAGCTTTCTTT	CASSSQQGLEAFF
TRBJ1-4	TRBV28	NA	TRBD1	TGTGCCAGCAGTCCAGGACAGGGGATTGAAAAACTGTTTTTT	CASSPGQGIEKLFF
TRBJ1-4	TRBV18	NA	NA	TGTGCCAGCTCACCACCGGCGGGGACAACTAATGAAAAACTGTTTTTT	CASSPPAGTTNEKLFF
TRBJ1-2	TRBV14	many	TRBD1	TGTGCCAGCAGCCACACCAGACAGGGCTGGTATGGCTACACCTTC	CASSHTRQGWYGYTF
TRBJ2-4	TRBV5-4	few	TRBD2	TGTGCCAGCAGCCGCTTGACTAGCGGGAAAAACATTCAGTACTTC	CASSRLTSGKNIQYF
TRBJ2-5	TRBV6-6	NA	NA	TGTGCCAGCGCGAACCAAGAGACCCAGTACTTC	CASANQETQYF
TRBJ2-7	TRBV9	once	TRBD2	TGTGCCAGCAGCGCCACTAAACTAGCGGGGGCATCCTACGAGCAGTACTTC	CASSATKLAGASYEQYF
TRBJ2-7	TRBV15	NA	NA	TGTGCCACCAGCAGAGATTGGGAATACGAGCAGTACTTC	CATSRDWEYEQYF
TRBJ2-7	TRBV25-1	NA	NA	TGTGCCAGCAGTGGGAGCTCCTACGAGCAGTACTTC	CASSGSSYEQYF
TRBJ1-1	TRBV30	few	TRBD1	TGTGCCTGGAGTAGGGAGATTCATACCGGGACAGGGAAGGCTTTCTTT	CAWSREIHTGTGKAFF
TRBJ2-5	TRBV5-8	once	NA	TGTGCCAGCAGCTTGTCAGGAGTGGAGACCCAGTACTTC	CASSLSGVETQYF
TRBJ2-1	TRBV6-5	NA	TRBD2	TGTGCCAGCAGTTCTACTAGCGGGAGGACCTACAATGAGCAGTTCTTC	CASSSTSGRTYNEQFF
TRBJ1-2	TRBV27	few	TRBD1	TGTGCCAGCAGTTCCGCAGGGGGGGGGAACTATGGCTACACCTTC	CASSSAGGGNYGYTF
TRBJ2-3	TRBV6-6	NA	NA	TGTGCCAGCAGTTACTCTACGGGACTTCACACAGATACGCAGTATTTT	CASSYSTGLHTDTQYF
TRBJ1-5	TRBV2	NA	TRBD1	TGTGCCAGCAGTGGGACAGGGGGCGGTCAGCCCCAGCATTTT	CASSGTGGGQPQHF
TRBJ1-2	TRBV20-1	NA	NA	TGCAGTGTTACGGACTATGGCTACACCTTC	CSVTDYGYTF
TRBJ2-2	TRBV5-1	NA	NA	TGCGCCAGCAGCTTGGAATTTCCGGGTAACTCCGGGGAGCTGTTTTTT	CASSLEFPGNSGELFF